This entry is about one TCR beta chain. Germline V gives CDR1 SQVTM, CDR2 ANQGSEA. V dropped 6 bases and J dropped 3 bases, with 12 bases sitting between them. The CDR3 is made up of 14 amino acids. Beta-chain TCR CDR3 regions were amplified from RNA transcripts. HTBI primers served in a first-round RT-PCR, which a second-round multiplex PCR followed. Each CDR3 protein gets one entry after TCRdb re-called the multiplex PCR reads with MiXCR. The table includes more than 550,000 distinct CDR3 sequences, about two fifths detected once. This sample was included in a study of Graves' ophthalmopathy and Graves' hyperthyroidism.

J is TRBJ2-6 and V is TRBV29-1; TRBD2 might be the D (5 bases). The sequencing input was peripheral blood. The clonotype comes from an adult man with Graves' ophthalmopathy. The DNA of the CDR3 is TGCAGCGTCACCGGGATAGTTGGGGCCAACGTCCTGACTTTC. This codes for CSVTGIVGANVLTF.